These 14 T cell receptor beta chains came from one sample sequenced in a study of OX40 agonist ivuxolimab in advanced cancers. Using immunoSEQ multiplex PCR, the repertoire was profiled, and TCRdb retains in-frame clones only, with some absent. The data hold 18,000 or so clones, with more than 60% observed a single time. The sample was CD4+ or CD8+ T cells sorted from blood, taken in a trial of the OX40 agonist ivuxolimab. These receptor sequences come from an adult with an advanced solid tumor such as melanoma, head and neck, liver or kidney cancer.

The genes are TRBV27 and TRBJ1-1; 9 bases are shared with TRBD1. With 7 bases clipped from V and 3 bases from J, the junction kept 6 bases outside the gene matches. This CDR3 is built from 14 residues. The germline gives CDR1 MNHEY, CDR2 SMNVEV (reference sequence). CDR3 region: CASTPGTGHTEAFF. Here the CDR3 DNA reads TGTGCCAGCACCCCCGGGACAGGGCACACTGAAGCTTTCTTT.

The chain joins TRBV23-1 to TRBJ1-1; D call uncertain. TRBV23-1 carries the ORF label, with uncertain function. The length of the CDR3 is 15 residues. Trimming removed 8 bases at V and 0 bases at J, with 16 bases between. CDR3 in amino acids: CASRPGGYMNTEAFF. DNA of the CDR3: TGCGCCAGCCGTCCCGGCGGGTACATGAACACTGAAGCTTTCTTT.

In this sample, this clone is medium-sized (0.01 to 0.1%). This chain uses TRBV6-1 with TRBJ1-1; the match to TRBD1 covers 7 bases. CDR1 is MNHNS, CDR2 SASEGT, per germline. V lost 8 bases, J lost 1 base, and 10 bases stayed unmatched. The CDR3 is 15 amino acids. CDR3 in DNA: TGTGCCAGCTCTCACAGGGGAGGGTCGAACACTGAAGCTTTCTTT. Its translation is CASSHRGGSNTEAFF.

The J gene is TRBJ2-7, the V gene TRBV7-9; 14 bases map to TRBD2. The V and J ends lost 5 bases and 6 bases, in that order; junction bases with no gene match: 6. This CDR3 is built from 15 residues. The germline gives CDR1 SEHNR, CDR2 FQNEAQ (reference sequence). The CDR3 DNA follows: TGTGCCAGCAGCCTGGGACTAGCGGGAGTCCCCGAGCAGTACTTC. Its protein product is CASSLGLAGVPEQYF.

The V call is TRBV27, the J call TRBJ2-1; 8 bases are a match to TRBD2. V was pared by 1 base and J by 12 bases, with 11 bases of the junction left unmatched. The germline CDR1 and CDR2 sequences are MNHEY and SMNVEV (reference sequence). The CDR3 covers 15 residues. The CDR3 loop is CASSLYRGGDGGQFF. The DNA for the CDR3 is TGTGCCAGCAGTTTATATCGGGGGGGGGATGGCGGGCAGTTCTTC.

The chain joins TRBV2 to TRBJ1-6; D gene unclear. This CDR3 comprises 13 residues. V was cut by 8 bases and J by 6 bases, with 11 bases left in between. The germline gives CDR1 SNHLY, CDR2 FYNNEI. Here the CDR3 reads CASSVSPNSPLHF. The CDR3, as DNA: TGTGCCAGCTCCGTTTCGCCTAATTCACCCCTCCACTTT.

This chain connects TRBV6-5 to TRBJ1-6; no definite D call. Deletions cut 2 bases from V and 7 bases from J, with 9 bases between. CDR3 size: 14 residues. CDR1 is MNHEY and CDR2 is SVGAGI in the germline V gene. CDR3 residues: CASSYGNSNSPLHF. CDR3 nucleotide sequence: TGTGCCAGCAGTTACGGAAACAGCAATTCACCCCTCCACTTT.

The chain employs TRBV23-1 and TRBJ2-2; the D gene is possibly TRBD1 (5 bases). TRBV23-1 carries the ORF label, with uncertain function. V dropped 2 bases and J dropped 6 bases, with 7 bases sitting between them. The length of the CDR3 is 13 residues. In nucleotides, the CDR3 is TGCGCCAGCAGTCAACAGGGCCCCGGGGAGCTGTTTTTT. It is translated as CASSQQGPGELFF.

The chain couples TRBV4-3 to TRBJ2-2, with D maybe TRBD1 (5 bases). The germline gives CDR1 LGHNA, CDR2 YSLEER. Between the trimmed V and J ends, which lost 1 base and 5 bases, there was a span of 20 bases. The CDR3 has 18 residues. CDR3 region: CASSQVPRGAESTGELFF. The CDR3 DNA sequence: TGCGCCAGCAGCCAAGTCCCTAGGGGCGCGGAGTCTACCGGGGAGCTGTTTTTT.

V gene TRBV19 combines with J gene TRBJ2-3, with 11 bases lining up with TRBD1. The CDR3 is 16 residues long. Per germline, CDR1 LNHDA and CDR2 SQIVND (reference sequence). V gave up 5 bases and J gave up 4 bases; unmatched junction bases: 8. The CDR3, as DNA: TGTGCCAGTAGTCCGGGAGGACAGGGGGCTTCAGATACGCAGTATTTT. Translating it yields CASSPGGQGASDTQYF.

This clone showed up just a few times. The chain combines TRBV9 with TRBJ1-2, with D maybe TRBD1 (5 bases). Germline assignment: CDR1 SGDLS and CDR2 YYNGEE. The CDR3 is 13 amino acids. V lost 3 bases and J 5 bases, leaving 11 bases between the germline ends. DNA of the CDR3: TGTGCCAGCAGCGGGACGGGGGTTTATGGCTACACCTTC. This encodes CASSGTGVYGYTF.

A remark on this clone: The junction and the germline gene differ at one end; a read error may be behind it. The chain is built from TRBV11-2 and TRBJ2-2, with TRBD2 matching over 12 bases. Germline V gene sequence: CDR1 SGHAT, CDR2 FQNNGV. The CDR3 contains 17 residues. As DNA, the CDR3 is TGTGCCAGCAGTCTGGGACTAGCGGGTCCCGGAGCCGGGGAGCTGCTTTTT. This codes for CASSLGLAGPGAGELLF.

This clone was counted a single time. This CDR3 is CASSLGTNTEAFF. CDR3 bases: TGTGCCAGCAGTTTGGGTACGAACACTGAAGCTTTCTTT. V usage is TRBV28 and J usage is TRBJ1-1; D call uncertain. The length of the CDR3 is 13 residues. Germline CDR1 MDHEN, CDR2 SYDVKM. V was shortened by 3 bases and J by 1 base, with 6 bases between the two germline ends.

The chain links TRBV7-8 to TRBJ2-7; possibly TRBD1 or TRBD2 for D (5 bases each). The CDR3 has 16 residues. The V gene's germline CDR1 is SGHVS and CDR2 FQNEAQ. Trimming removed 2 bases from V and 2 bases from J, with 16 bases in between. CDR3 DNA sequence: TGTGCCAGCAGCTTAAATCCGGGGCCGGGCGCCTACGAGCAGTACTTC. The encoded protein is CASSLNPGPGAYEQYF.